One sample yielded the 25 T cell receptor beta chains listed below, sequenced in a study of blood T cell repertoires in COVID-19 (dated by TCRdb to the early 2020s). To prepare the library, the immunoSEQ multiplex PCR assay was applied. Not all clones reach the TCRdb copy of this immuneACCESS table, which keeps in-frame sequences only. Checked studies attribute under half of the gap to unresolved V genes and leave the rest unexplained. The sample table shows fewer than 60,000 clones, and 80% to 85% are seen once. The ten largest clones represent roughly 10% of the sample. The specimen was peripheral blood. All receptors derive from a man aged 25-40 years with COVID-19, enrolled during active disease.

J is TRBJ2-1 and V is TRBV19; 10 nucleotides line up with TRBD1. The germline V gene encodes CDR1 LNHDA and CDR2 SQIVND (reference sequence). J was trimmed by 4 bases and V by 4 bases; bases with no gene match: 4. CDR3 size: 15 residues. The CDR3 loop reads CASSTGQGEYNEQFF. The CDR3 DNA reads TGTGCCAGTAGTACAGGACAGGGGGAGTACAATGAGCAGTTCTTC.

This chain links TRBV6-5 with TRBJ2-3; 11 nucleotides match TRBD2. The ends lost 0 bases at V and 4 bases at J; junction bases unmatched: 3. The CDR3 sequence is 16 residues long. Looked up from germline, CDR1 is MNHEY and CDR2 is SVGAGI. The CDR3 DNA follows: TGTGCCAGCAGTTACTCCGGGACTAGCGGAGCAGATACGCAGTATTTT. Translation: CASSYSGTSGADTQYF.

The J gene is TRBJ2-3, the V gene TRBV19; 9 nucleotides align to TRBD1. The CDR3 runs to 19 residues. Germline assignment: CDR1 LNHDA and CDR2 SQIVND (reference sequence). J gave up 0 bases and V 5 bases, and 15 bases lay outside the gene matches. CDR3 coding DNA: TGTGCCAGTAGTCTAACCTCCGGGACAGGGCTTTTAAGCACAGATACGCAGTATTTT. It encodes CASSLTSGTGLLSTDTQYF.

The rearrangement joins TRBV28 to TRBJ1-2, with 7 positions matching TRBD1. The CDR3 loop spans 11 amino acids. The germline gives CDR1 MDHEN, CDR2 SYDVKM. V was clipped by 8 bases and J by 8 bases; unmatched bases: 5. In nucleotides, the CDR3 is TGTGCCAGCGGGGACAGAAGGGGCTACACCTTC. As protein: CASGDRRGYTF.

CDR3 protein: CASSYPGVGGTQYF. DNA of the CDR3: TGTGCCAGCAGTTACCCCGGGGTGGGCGGGACGCAGTATTTT. The chain recombines TRBV6-2 or TRBV6-3 with TRBJ2-3; a weak D match, TRBD2 (5 bases). Trimming removed 2 bases from V and 9 bases from J, with 15 bases in between. The CDR3 consists of 14 residues. Germline V gene sequence: CDR1 MNHEY, CDR2 SVGEGT.

The genes are TRBV27 and TRBJ2-7; D remains unclear. Trimming took off 8 bases at V and 4 bases at J, with 12 bases between the two ends. CDR1 MNHEY and CDR2 SMNVEV come from the germline V gene (reference sequence). This CDR3 contains 12 residues. CDR3 region: CASARVVYEQYF. The CDR3 region has the DNA TGTGCCAGCGCCCGGGTGGTGTACGAGCAGTACTTC.

The chain carries TRBV7-9 and TRBJ1-1; D might be TRBD1 (5 bases). V dropped 0 bases and J dropped 5 bases, with 10 bases sitting between them. There are 14 residues in the CDR3. Per germline, CDR1 SEHNR and CDR2 FQNEAQ (reference sequence). The CDR3 reads CASSLAGLGTEAFF. CDR3 coding DNA: TGTGCCAGCAGCTTAGCGGGGCTGGGGACTGAAGCTTTCTTT.

This clone occurred once. The J gene is TRBJ2-3, the V gene TRBV6-2 or TRBV6-3; the D gene is possibly TRBD2 (6 bases). Between the trimmed V and J ends, which lost 6 bases and 2 bases, there was a span of 15 bases. The CDR3 covers 15 residues. Germline CDR1 reads MNHEY; CDR2 reads SVGEGT. In nucleotides, the CDR3 is TGTGCCAGCAGCCGAAGGGACTTTCACACAGATACGCAGTATTTT. Translated, it gives CASSRRDFHTDTQYF.

The chain is built from TRBV5-5 and TRBJ2-7; D is possibly TRBD1 (5 bases). CDR3 length: 14 amino acids. Germline V gene data show CDR1 as SGHKS and CDR2 as YYEKEE (reference sequence). V was pared by 4 bases and J by 1 base, with 12 bases between. The CDR3 DNA is TGTGCCAGCAGCGGTGGGGCGGCTTCCTACGAGCAGTACTTC. Its translation: CASSGGAASYEQYF.

This chain connects TRBV27 to TRBJ1-4, with D perhaps matching TRBD1 (5 bases). CDR1 and CDR2 (germline): MNHEY, SMNVEV (reference sequence). V lost 4 bases to trimming and J lost 8 bases, with 17 bases between them. This CDR3 has 15 amino acids. CDR3 bases: TGTGCCAGCAGTTCCCGGCCGGGGGTGGTCGAAAAACTGTTTTTT. Amino acids: CASSSRPGVVEKLFF.

The chain is built from TRBV28 and TRBJ2-1; a weak D match, TRBD2 (6 bases). The CDR3 loop spans 12 amino acids. Germline loops: CDR1 MDHEN, CDR2 SYDVKM. V was trimmed by 8 bases and J by 7 bases, leaving 12 bases between them. In DNA, the CDR3 is TGTGCCAGCCCTGGACTAAGGAATGAGCAGTTCTTC. This gives the protein CASPGLRNEQFF.

The genes are TRBV24-1 and TRBJ1-2, with TRBD1 as a possible D gene (6 bases). Germline V lookup: CDR1 KGHDR, CDR2 SFDVKD. V was shortened by 4 bases and J by 7 bases, with 15 bases between the two germline ends. The CDR3 has 14 amino acids. The CDR3 DNA reads as TGTGCCACCAGTGACAACAGGGTACAGGGTGGCTACACCTTC. Translating gives CATSDNRVQGGYTF.

CDR3 in DNA: TGTGCCAGCAGCGTTCGGACTAGTGGAGAGACCCAGTACTTC. Translation gives CASSVRTSGETQYF. This rearrangement joins TRBV9 to TRBJ2-5; TRBD2 agrees at 7 bases. CDR1 SGDLS and CDR2 YYNGEE come from the germline V gene. The J segment lost 4 bases and the V segment lost 2 bases, leaving 5 bases of the junction unmatched. The length of the CDR3 is 14 residues.

The gene calls are TRBV20-1 and TRBJ1-2; 10 nucleotides agree with TRBD1. V shed 6 bases, J shed 10 bases, and the junction held 5 bases outside the gene matches. CDR3 length: 11 amino acids. CDR1 is DFQATT and CDR2 is SNEGSKA in the germline V gene (reference sequence). CDR3 amino acids: CSATTGGPYTF. Here the CDR3 DNA reads TGCAGTGCCACGACAGGGGGCCCCTACACCTTC.

The V and J genes are TRBV2 and TRBJ1-1, with D hard to call. CDR1 SNHLY and CDR2 FYNNEI come from the germline V gene. The CDR3 has 12 residues. Deletions cut 2 bases from V and 4 bases from J, with 5 bases between. The CDR3 region has the DNA TGTGCCAGCAGTGAAATATCCACTGAAGCTTTCTTT. Amino acid sequence: CASSEISTEAFF.

J is TRBJ1-6 and V is TRBV18; D gene uncertain. Trimming took off 3 bases at V and 0 bases at J, with 9 bases between the two ends. CDR3 length: 16 amino acids. The germline V gene encodes CDR1 KGHSH and CDR2 LQKENI. CDR3 region: CASSPVRSSYNSPLHF. CDR3 coding DNA: TGTGCCAGCTCACCCGTCCGGAGCTCCTATAATTCACCCCTCCACTTT.

The gene calls are TRBV28 and TRBJ2-7, with TRBD2 as a possible D gene (5 bases). V was trimmed by 6 bases and J by 5 bases, leaving 14 bases between them. From germline, CDR1 is MDHEN and CDR2 SYDVKM. This CDR3 spans 13 amino acids. Written as DNA, the CDR3 is TGTGCCAGCAGCCGGGGTTTTACGGACGAGCAGTACTTC. This codes for CASSRGFTDEQYF.

J is TRBJ2-1 and V is TRBV13, with TRBD1 as a possible D gene (6 bases). The CDR3 runs 16 residues. V shed 4 bases and J shed 9 bases, with 22 bases lying between them. The V gene's germline CDR1 is PRHDT and CDR2 FYEKMQ (reference sequence). In nucleotides, the CDR3 is TGTGCCAGCAGCTCCTCCATGACAGGTAGATCGGGTGAGCAGTTCTTC. This sequence encodes CASSSSMTGRSGEQFF.

The chain links TRBV28 to TRBJ1-5; tentatively, D is TRBD1 (5 bases). V lost 6 bases to trimming and J lost 1 base, with 19 bases between them. The CDR3 length is 17 residues. Germline loops: CDR1 MDHEN, CDR2 SYDVKM. CDR3 bases: TGTGCCAGCAGCCTCCCGCGGGGGTCGATGAGCAATCAGCCCCAGCATTTT. Its protein is CASSLPRGSMSNQPQHF.

The CDR3 region is CAWSRTGGDTIYF. In DNA, the CDR3 is TGTGCCTGGAGTCGGACAGGAGGAGACACCATATATTTT. V and J are TRBV30 and TRBJ1-3; 7 nucleotides align to TRBD1. The V gene end was trimmed by 2 bases and the J gene end by 8 bases; junction bases not matched to a gene: 6. CDR3 length: 13 amino acids. CDR1 is GTSNPN, CDR2 SVGIG, per germline (reference sequence).

This clone was recorded a few times. The chain carries TRBV2 and TRBJ1-5, with TRBD1 as a possible D gene (6 bases). V gave up 4 bases and J gave up 4 bases, with 14 bases separating them. The CDR3 has 15 amino acids. Germline V gene sequence: CDR1 SNHLY, CDR2 FYNNEI. CDR3 bases: TGTGCCAGCAGTGCCGCAGGGGTCCTTAATCAGCCCCAGCATTTT. Amino acid sequence: CASSAAGVLNQPQHF.

This rearrangement joins TRBV27 to TRBJ2-1; 13 nucleotides agree with TRBD2. The CDR3 runs to 18 residues. Germline V gives CDR1 MNHEY, CDR2 SMNVEV (reference sequence). V was pared by 2 bases and J by 0 bases, with 4 bases of the junction left unmatched. CDR3 in DNA: TGTGCCAGCAGTTTAGGGACTAGCGGGGTTAGCTCCTACAATGAGCAGTTCTTC. Translated: CASSLGTSGVSSYNEQFF.

This chain uses TRBV18 with TRBJ1-6, with D maybe TRBD1 (6 bases). Germline CDR1 KGHSH, CDR2 LQKENI. CDR3 size: 14 residues. The V end lost 5 bases, the J end lost 6 bases, and 11 bases lay between the germline ends. Written as DNA, the CDR3 is TGTGCCAGCTCATCCCAGGACAGTAATTCACCCCTCCACTTT. Translated: CASSSQDSNSPLHF.

The chain employs TRBV19 and TRBJ2-1, with TRBD1 matching 10 bases. Germline trimming cut 7 bases from V and 8 bases from J; bases unmatched to any gene: 8. CDR3 size: 14 residues. Germline loops: CDR1 LNHDA, CDR2 SQIVND (reference sequence). CDR3 amino acids: CASKWDRGRDEQFF. CDR3 DNA sequence: TGTGCCAGTAAATGGGACAGGGGTCGGGATGAGCAGTTCTTC.

V gene TRBV19 combines with J gene TRBJ2-4, with D possibly TRBD2 on 7 matching bases. In germline, CDR1 is LNHDA, CDR2 SQIVND (reference sequence). CDR3 length: 17 residues. Trimming shortened V by 5 bases and J by 0 bases, and 17 bases separated the two germline ends. CDR3: CASSDGGRILAKNIQYF. CDR3 nucleotides: TGTGCCAGTAGTGACGGGGGGCGAATTCTAGCCAAAAACATTCAGTACTTC.